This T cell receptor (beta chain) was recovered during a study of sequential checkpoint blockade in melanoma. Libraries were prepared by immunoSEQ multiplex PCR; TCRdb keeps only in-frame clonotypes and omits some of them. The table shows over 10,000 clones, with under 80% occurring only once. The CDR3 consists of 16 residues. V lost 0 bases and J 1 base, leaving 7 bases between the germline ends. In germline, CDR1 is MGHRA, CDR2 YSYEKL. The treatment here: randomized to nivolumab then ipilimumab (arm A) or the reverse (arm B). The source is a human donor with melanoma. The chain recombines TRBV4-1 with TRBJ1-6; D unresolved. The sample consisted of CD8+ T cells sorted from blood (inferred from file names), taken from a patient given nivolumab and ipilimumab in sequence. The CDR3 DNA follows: TGCGCCAGCAGCCAAGATTTAGCTTCCTATAATTCACCCCTCCACTTT. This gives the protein CASSQDLASYNSPLHF.